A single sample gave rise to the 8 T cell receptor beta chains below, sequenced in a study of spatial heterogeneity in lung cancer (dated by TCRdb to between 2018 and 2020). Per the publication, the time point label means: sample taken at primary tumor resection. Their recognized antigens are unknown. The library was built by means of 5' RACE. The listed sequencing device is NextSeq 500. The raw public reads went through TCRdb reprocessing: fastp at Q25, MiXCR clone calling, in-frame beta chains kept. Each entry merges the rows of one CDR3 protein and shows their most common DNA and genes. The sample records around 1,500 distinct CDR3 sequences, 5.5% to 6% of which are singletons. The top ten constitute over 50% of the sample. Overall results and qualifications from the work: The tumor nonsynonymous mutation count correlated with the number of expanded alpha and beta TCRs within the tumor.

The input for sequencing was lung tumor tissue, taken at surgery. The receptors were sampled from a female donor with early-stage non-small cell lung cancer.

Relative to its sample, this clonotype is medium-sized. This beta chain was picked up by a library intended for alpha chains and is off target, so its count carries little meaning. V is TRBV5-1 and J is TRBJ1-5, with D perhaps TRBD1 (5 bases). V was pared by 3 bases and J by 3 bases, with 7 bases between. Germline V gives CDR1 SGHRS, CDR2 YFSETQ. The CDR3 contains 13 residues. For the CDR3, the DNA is TGCGCCAGCAGCTCAGGGTCCAATCAGCCCCAGCATTTT. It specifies CASSSGSNQPQHF. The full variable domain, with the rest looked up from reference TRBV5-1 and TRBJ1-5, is KAGVTQTPRYLIKTRGQQVTLSCSPISGHRSVSWYQQTPGQGLQFLFEYFSETQRNKGNFPGRFSGRQFSNSRSEMNVSTLELGDSALYLCASSSGSNQPQHFGDGTRLSIL.

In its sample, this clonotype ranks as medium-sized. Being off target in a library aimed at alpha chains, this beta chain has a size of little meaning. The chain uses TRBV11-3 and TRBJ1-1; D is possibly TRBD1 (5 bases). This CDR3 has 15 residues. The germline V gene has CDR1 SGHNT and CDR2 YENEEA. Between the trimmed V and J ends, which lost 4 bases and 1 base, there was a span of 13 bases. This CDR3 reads CASSYPFQGNTEAFF. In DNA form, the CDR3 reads TGTGCCAGCAGCTACCCCTTCCAGGGGAACACTGAAGCTTTCTTT. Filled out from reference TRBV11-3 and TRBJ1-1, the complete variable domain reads EAGVVQSPRYKIIEKKQPVAFWCNPISGHNTLYWYLQNLGQGPELLIRYENEEAVDDSQLPKDRFSAERLKGVDSTLKIQPAELGDSAVYLCASSYPFQGNTEAFFGQGTRLTVV.

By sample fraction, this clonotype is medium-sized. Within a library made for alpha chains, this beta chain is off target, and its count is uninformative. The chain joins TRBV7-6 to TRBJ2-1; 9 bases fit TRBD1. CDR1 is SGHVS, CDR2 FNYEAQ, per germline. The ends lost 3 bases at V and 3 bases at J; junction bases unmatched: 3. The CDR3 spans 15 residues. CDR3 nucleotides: TGTGCCAGCAGCTTGGGGACAGGGCGCTACAATGAGCAGTTCTTC. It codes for CASSLGTGRYNEQFF.

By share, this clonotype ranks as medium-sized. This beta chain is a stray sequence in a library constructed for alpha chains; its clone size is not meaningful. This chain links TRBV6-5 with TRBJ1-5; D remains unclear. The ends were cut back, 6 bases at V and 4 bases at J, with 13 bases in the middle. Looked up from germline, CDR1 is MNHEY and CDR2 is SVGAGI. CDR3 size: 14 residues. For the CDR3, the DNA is TGTGCCAGCAGCCAGAAGTTGGGTAATCAGCCCCAGCATTTT. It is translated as CASSQKLGNQPQHF.

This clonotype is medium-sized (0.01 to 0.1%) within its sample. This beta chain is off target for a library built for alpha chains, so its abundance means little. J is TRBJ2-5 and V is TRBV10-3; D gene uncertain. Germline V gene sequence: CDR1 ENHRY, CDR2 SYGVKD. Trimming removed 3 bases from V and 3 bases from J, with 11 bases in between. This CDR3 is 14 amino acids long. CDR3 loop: CAISDGSRKETQYF. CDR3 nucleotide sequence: TGTGCCATCAGTGATGGGTCGAGGAAAGAGACCCAGTACTTC.

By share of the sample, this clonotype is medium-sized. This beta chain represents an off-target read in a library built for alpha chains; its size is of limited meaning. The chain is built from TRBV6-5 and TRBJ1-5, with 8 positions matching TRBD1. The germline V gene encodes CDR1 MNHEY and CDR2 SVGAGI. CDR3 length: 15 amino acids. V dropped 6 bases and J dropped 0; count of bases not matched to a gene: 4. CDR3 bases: TGTGCCAGCAGGGACAGGGCCTATAGCAATCAGCCCCAGCATTTT. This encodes CASRDRAYSNQPQHF.

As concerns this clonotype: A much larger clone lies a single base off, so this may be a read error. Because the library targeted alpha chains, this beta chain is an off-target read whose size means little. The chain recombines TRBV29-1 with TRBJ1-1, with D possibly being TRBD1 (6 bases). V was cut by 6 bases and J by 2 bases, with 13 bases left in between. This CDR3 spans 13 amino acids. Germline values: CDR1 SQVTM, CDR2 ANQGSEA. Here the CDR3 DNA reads TGCAGCGTCTCGACAGGAGTCAACACTGAAGCTTTCTTT. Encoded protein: CSVSTGVNTEAFF.

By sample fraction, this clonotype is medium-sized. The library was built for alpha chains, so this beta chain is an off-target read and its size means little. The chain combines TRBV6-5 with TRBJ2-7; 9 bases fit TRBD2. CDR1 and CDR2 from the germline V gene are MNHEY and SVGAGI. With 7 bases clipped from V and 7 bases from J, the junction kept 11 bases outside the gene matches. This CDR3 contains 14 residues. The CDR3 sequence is CASTGVAGEREQYF. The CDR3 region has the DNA TGTGCCAGCACTGGGGTAGCGGGAGAACGTGAGCAGTACTTC.